What follows describes a single T cell receptor beta chain. Antigen specificity is unknown. Generated by immunoSEQ multiplex PCR, the TCRdb table keeps only in-frame clones and is missing some. This table has 110,000 to 150,000 clones, around nine tenths appearing once. The CDR3 is 15 amino acids. Per the germline V gene, CDR1 is MNHEY and CDR2 is SVGAGI. V was shortened by 0 bases and J by 2 bases, with 10 bases between the two germline ends. The sample is drawn from a study of CD4+ T cells in melanoma. General study results and limits: A reported correlation linked neoantigen-specific CD4+ T cells to CD8+, macrophage and B cell function.

The TCR originated in a human donor with melanoma. The rearrangement links TRBV6-5 to TRBJ1-1, with D possibly TRBD1 on 6 matching bases. The CDR3 region has the DNA TGTGCCAGCAGTTACTCGAGGGGGTTTAACACTGAAGCTTTCTTT. This codes for CASSYSRGFNTEAFF.